These 8 T cell receptor beta chains were sequenced from one sample in a study of T cells after yellow fever vaccination (dated by TCRdb to the late 2010s). The intended sense of this specimen's treatment or condition label: live attenuated yellow fever vaccine strain. Libraries were made using 5' RACE. Instrument used: Illumina NovaSeq 6000. The public reads were reanalyzed by TCRdb: fastp trimming at Q25, MiXCR alignment, in-frame beta chains only. Rows with a matching CDR3 protein are joined into one entry that keeps the most common DNA and genes. The sample table shows 120,000 or so distinct CDR3 sequences, and roughly 15% are seen once. Of the sample, approximately 43% is held by the ten largest clones. Sequences were derived from CD8+ T cells sorted from PBMCs, sampled 5 days after the yellow fever booster vaccination. These receptors came from a man aged 18 to 30 who received the YFV17D yellow fever vaccine.

The chain is built from TRBV20-1 and TRBJ2-7; a weak D match, TRBD2 (6 bases). This CDR3 region has 11 residues. V lost 4 bases and J 2 bases, leaving 6 bases between the germline ends. The V gene's germline CDR1 is DFQATT and CDR2 SNEGSKA (reference sequence). CDR3: CSATGAYEQYV. The CDR3 region has the DNA TGCAGTGCTACGGGAGCCTACGAGCAGTACGTC.

This rearrangement joins TRBV29-1 to TRBJ2-7, with 15 bases identical to TRBD2. This CDR3 comprises 17 residues. The ends lost 6 bases at V and 2 bases at J; junction bases unmatched: 11. Per germline, CDR1 SQVTM and CDR2 ANQGSEA. The CDR3 spells CSVTGTSGGKYAYEQYF. The CDR3 nucleotides are TGCAGCGTCACCGGGACTAGCGGGGGGAAATACGCCTACGAGCAGTACTTC.

This sequence joins TRBV12-3 or TRBV12-4 and TRBJ2-1, with a possible D match to TRBD2 (5 bases). The CDR3 consists of 16 residues. V was clipped by 6 bases and J by 8 bases, with 23 bases between them. The CDR3 sequence: CASRAFRAAPVHEQFF. CDR3 coding DNA: TGTGCCAGCAGGGCCTTTAGAGCGGCACCTGTCCATGAGCAGTTCTTC.

The count of this clonotype is one. The chain carries TRBV15 and TRBJ2-1, with D tentatively TRBD1 (6 bases). Germline loops: CDR1 LNHNV, CDR2 YYDKDF (reference sequence). CDR3 length: 15 residues. Trimming took 0 bases from V and 2 from J, leaving 8 bases between them. In DNA, the CDR3 is TGTGCCACCAGCAGAGACCCAGGGGCCTACAATGAGCAGTTCTTC. This encodes CATSRDPGAYNEQFF.

This clonotype occurred a few times. The chain uses TRBV5-4 and TRBJ1-2, with a weak D call TRBD1 (6 bases). The CDR3 runs 15 residues. The V end was cut by 3 bases, the J end by 5 bases, with 17 bases between. Looked up from germline, CDR1 is SGHNT and CDR2 is YYREEE (reference sequence). CDR3 in amino acids: CASSSRDGTIYGYTF. The CDR3, as DNA: TGTGCCAGCAGCTCTCGCGACGGGACAATATATGGCTACACCTTC.

There are a few counts of this clonotype. The rearrangement joins TRBV9 to TRBJ1-4, with 8 bases identical to TRBD1. The ends lost 3 bases at V and 2 bases at J; junction bases unmatched: 3. There are 15 residues in the CDR3. Germline V gene data show CDR1 as SGDLS and CDR2 as YYNGEE. CDR3 sequence reads: CASSGQGLTNEKLFF. The DNA for the CDR3 is TGTGCCAGCAGCGGACAGGGGTTGACTAATGAAAAACTGTTTTTT.

V is TRBV5-6 and J is TRBJ2-2; D is unresolved. The V gene's germline CDR1 is SGHDT and CDR2 YYEEEE. Trimming removed 0 bases at V and 7 bases at J, with 7 bases between. This CDR3 is 13 amino acids long. CDR3 in amino acids: CASSLGARGELFF. The CDR3 region has the DNA TGTGCCAGCAGCTTGGGGGCTCGCGGGGAGCTGTTTTTT.

This clonotype was seen only a few times. The chain recombines TRBV11-2 with TRBJ2-4, with TRBD1 matching 9 bases. The V segment lost 6 bases and the J segment 8 bases; nucleotides outside the gene matches: 5. The length of the CDR3 is 13 residues. CDR1 and CDR2 from the germline V gene are SGHAT and FQNNGV. CDR3 loop: CASSQDRGDIQYF. The DNA for the CDR3 is TGTGCCAGCAGTCAGGACAGGGGTGACATTCAGTACTTC.